The 25 T cell receptor beta chains given below trace back to one sample, sequenced in a study of shared clonotypes between healthy human individuals (dated by TCRdb to 2018 to 2021). CD8 naive samples were obtained by positive selection for CCR7 among CD45RO-negative cells, yielding a CD45RA+CCR7+ population from which TemRA cells were excluded. To prepare the library, the immunoSEQ multiplex PCR assay was applied. The table was pulled from immuneACCESS by TCRdb, which kept in-frame rearrangements only. Such tables lose some clones; where checked, under half of the loss comes from unresolved V genes, and the rest has no known cause. The sample contains some 2,100,000 clones, 90% to 95% of them found a single time. In total, the top ten clones hold more than 1.5% of the sample. The specimen sequenced was naive CD8+ T cells from PBMCs. This specimen's cell subset or site label, interpreted: CD45RA+CCR7+. The receptor set was obtained from a man younger than 35 in good health. Some clones in this sample may be carry-over from other donors' samples.

The V gene is TRBV6-1, the J gene TRBJ2-1; the D gene is possibly TRBD1 (5 bases). Trimming cost V 4 bases and J 7 bases, with 14 bases left between them. CDR3 length equals 14 residues. The germline gives CDR1 MNHNS, CDR2 SASEGT. This CDR3 reads CASSVGIQENEQFF. The CDR3 DNA sequence: TGTGCCAGCAGTGTCGGAATACAGGAGAATGAGCAGTTCTTC.

This chain joins TRBV28 and TRBJ2-7; D is ambiguous. CDR3 size: 13 residues. Germline V gene lookup returns CDR1 MDHEN and CDR2 SYDVKM. Trimming left V 5 bases short and J 5 bases short, with 13 bases between. The CDR3: CASSPFIANEQYF. The CDR3 DNA sequence: TGTGCCAGCAGTCCCTTCATTGCAAACGAGCAGTACTTC.

In its sample, this clone was seen once. V and J are TRBV28 and TRBJ2-7, with TRBD2 matching over 9 bases. This CDR3 comprises 16 residues. Germline CDR1 and CDR2: MDHEN and SYDVKM. V trimming: 6 bases; J trimming: 0 bases; junction bases outside the gene matches: 9. CDR3 protein: CASSMELAGNSYEQYF. The CDR3 DNA reads TGTGCCAGCAGCATGGAGCTAGCGGGGAACTCCTACGAGCAGTACTTC. Filled out from reference TRBV28 and TRBJ2-7, the complete variable domain reads DVKVTQSSRYLVKRTGEKVFLECVQDMDHENMFWYRQDPGLGLRLIYFSYDVKMKEKGDIPEGYSVSREKKERFSLILESASTNQTSMYLCASSMELAGNSYEQYFGPGTRLTVT.

The rearrangement joins TRBV5-6 to TRBJ1-2, with D uncertain. The CDR3 covers 15 residues. V lost 0 bases to trimming and J lost 5 bases, with 14 bases between them. Germline V gene lookup returns CDR1 SGHDT and CDR2 YYEEEE. The CDR3, as DNA: TGTGCCAGCAGCTTGGCTCGGTACAGCATTTATGGCTACACCTTC. Its translation: CASSLARYSIYGYTF.

The rearrangement links TRBV27 to TRBJ2-1; D is perhaps TRBD1 or TRBD2 (5 bases each). V lost 8 bases and J 6 bases, leaving 20 bases between the germline ends. CDR3 length: 15 amino acids. Germline V gene data show CDR1 as MNHEY and CDR2 as SMNVEV (reference sequence). DNA of the CDR3: TGTGCCAGCCGGGTCTTGGGGGAGTACTTCAATGAGCAGTTCTTC. Its protein product is CASRVLGEYFNEQFF.

The chain carries TRBV5-4 and TRBJ1-5; TRBD1 matches 7 bases. Unmatched junction bases numbered 3, after V lost 0 bases and J lost 6 bases. Germline CDR1 and CDR2: SGHNT and YYREEE (reference sequence). This CDR3 comprises 14 residues. The CDR3 DNA reads TGTGCCAGCAGCTTGGCAGGGGGGGGTCAGCCCCAGCATTTT. It specifies CASSLAGGGQPQHF.

The CDR3 protein is CASRLTGLTGELFF. The CDR3, as DNA: TGTGCCAGCAGACTGACAGGGTTGACCGGGGAGCTGTTTTTT. This chain uses TRBV27 with TRBJ2-2; 7 nucleotides match TRBD1. Germline CDR1 and CDR2: MNHEY and SMNVEV (reference sequence). CDR3 length equals 14 residues. V gave up 6 bases and J gave up 5 bases; unmatched junction bases: 6.

Worth noting for this clone: The same CDR3 arises from other DNA sequences in this sample as well. This rearrangement joins TRBV7-2 to TRBJ2-6; D not certain. There are 14 residues in the CDR3. CDR1 and CDR2 (germline): SGHTA, FQGNSA. Trimming shortened V by 3 bases and J by 0 bases, and 3 bases separated the two germline ends. CDR3: CASSFFSGANVLTF. CDR3 in DNA: TGTGCCAGCAGCTTCTTCTCTGGGGCCAACGTCCTGACTTTC.

V gene TRBV10-3 combines with J gene TRBJ2-5, with 7 bases that match TRBD2. The junction had 8 bases not matched to a gene; V was cut back by 2 bases and J by 5 bases. This CDR3 comprises 15 residues. Germline V gene sequence: CDR1 ENHRY, CDR2 SYGVKD. This chain's CDR3 is CAISEAEGGDETQYF. CDR3 in DNA: TGTGCCATCAGTGAGGCGGAGGGAGGGGATGAGACCCAGTACTTC.

Regarding this clone: This sample includes further DNA sequences coding for the same CDR3. The chain carries TRBV6-1 and TRBJ1-2; tentative D call: TRBD1 (6 bases). The CDR3 covers 15 residues. Trimming pared 2 bases from V and 0 bases from J, leaving 10 bases between. From germline, CDR1 is MNHNS and CDR2 SASEGT. The CDR3 region has the DNA TGTGCCAGCAGTGAAACAGGGAGAGCTAACTATGGCTACACCTTC. This codes for CASSETGRANYGYTF.

In nucleotides, the CDR3 is TGTGCCAGCAGTTCTGGGGGGGCCCCGACTGCTTTCTTT. It yields the protein CASSSGGAPTAFF. The chain couples TRBV28 to TRBJ1-1; D may be TRBD1 (6 bases). The V and J ends lost 4 bases and 11 bases respectively, with 17 bases between them. The CDR3 runs to 13 residues. CDR1 is MDHEN and CDR2 is SYDVKM in the germline V gene.

The chain is built from TRBV4-1 and TRBJ1-2, with TRBD1 matching over 9 bases. Looked up from germline, CDR1 is MGHRA and CDR2 is YSYEKL. J was trimmed by 3 bases and V by 0 bases; bases with no gene match: 8. The CDR3 spans 17 residues. The CDR3 region is CASSQEADRGIYYGYTF. Here the CDR3 DNA reads TGCGCCAGCAGCCAAGAGGCGGACAGGGGAATATACTATGGCTACACCTTC.

The V call is TRBV4-1, the J call TRBJ2-1; 10 bases are shared with TRBD1. CDR1 is MGHRA, CDR2 YSYEKL, per germline. CDR3 length equals 16 residues. V lost 0 bases, J lost 6 bases, and 5 bases stayed unmatched. The CDR3, as DNA: TGCGCCAGCAGCCAAGAGTGGGACAGGGGTACCAATGAGCAGTTCTTC. Its translation: CASSQEWDRGTNEQFF.

The chain joins TRBV28 to TRBJ2-3; D is uncertain. Trimming shortened V by 2 bases and J by 2 bases, and 11 bases separated the two germline ends. The CDR3 spans 15 residues. Germline loops: CDR1 MDHEN, CDR2 SYDVKM. The CDR3 sequence: CASSLRRINTDTQYF. The CDR3 region has the DNA TGTGCCAGCAGTTTACGGCGGATAAACACAGATACGCAGTATTTT.

Turning to this clone: Additional DNA sequences in this sample encode the identical CDR3. V usage is TRBV27 and J usage is TRBJ2-1; perhaps TRBD1 as D (6 bases). Between the trimmed V and J ends, which lost 3 bases and 3 bases, there was a span of 9 bases. Germline CDR1 reads MNHEY; CDR2 reads SMNVEV (reference sequence). This CDR3 is 14 amino acids long. The CDR3 sequence is CASSLTGIYNEQFF. The CDR3 coding sequence is TGTGCCAGCAGTTTGACAGGAATCTACAATGAGCAGTTCTTC.

Only one count was recorded for this clone. For the CDR3, the DNA is TGTGCCAGCAGCCATGGACAGGCGAACACTGAAGCTTTCTTT. Translating gives CASSHGQANTEAFF. V and J are TRBV11-1 and TRBJ1-1; 7 bases agree with TRBD1. This CDR3 is 14 amino acids long. Unmatched junction bases numbered 4, after V lost 5 bases and J lost 1 base. Germline V gene data show CDR1 as SGHAT and CDR2 as FQDESV (reference sequence).

The DNA of the CDR3 is TGCGCCAGCAGTGATGGTCCCCTCGGTGGAAACACCATATATTTT. Translation: CASSDGPLGGNTIYF. This rearrangement joins TRBV10-2 to TRBJ1-3; D uncertain. The germline V gene encodes CDR1 WSHSY and CDR2 SAAADI. The length of the CDR3 is 15 residues. V was cut by 3 bases and J by 3 bases, with 12 bases left in between.

The chain has TRBV4-1 and TRBJ1-5; D gene ambiguous. The V gene's germline CDR1 is MGHRA and CDR2 YSYEKL. V shed 3 bases and J shed 0 bases, with 18 bases lying between them. This CDR3 has 18 amino acids. CDR3 in DNA: TGCGCCAGCAGCCAGCATCCCCGGGAAGGGTATAGCAATCAGCCCCAGCATTTT. Residues: CASSQHPREGYSNQPQHF.

The chain couples TRBV30 to TRBJ1-1; no reliable D call. The V and J ends lost 0 bases and 2 bases respectively, with 7 bases between them. Per germline, CDR1 GTSNPN and CDR2 SVGIG (reference sequence). The CDR3 sequence is 13 residues long. CDR3 amino acids: CAWSVGPNTEAFF. CDR3 coding DNA: TGTGCCTGGAGTGTGGGCCCAAACACTGAAGCTTTCTTT.

In DNA form, the CDR3 reads TGTGCCAGCAGTTTCGGTATAGGAGACCGCTATGGCTACACCTTC. Translating gives CASSFGIGDRYGYTF. The V and J genes are TRBV28 and TRBJ1-2; D gene ambiguous. Trimming removed 3 bases at V and 4 bases at J, with 15 bases between. Germline V lookup: CDR1 MDHEN, CDR2 SYDVKM. The CDR3 sequence is 15 residues long.

The V gene is TRBV18, the J gene TRBJ2-7; D not certain. This CDR3 comprises 15 residues. V was shortened by 3 bases and J by 5 bases, with 17 bases between the two germline ends. Germline CDR1 KGHSH, CDR2 LQKENI. Here the CDR3 reads CASSPPDSLRDEQYF. CDR3 DNA sequence: TGTGCCAGCTCACCGCCTGATAGCCTTCGGGACGAGCAGTACTTC.

This chain joins TRBV27 and TRBJ2-2; weak D call: TRBD1 (6 bases). This CDR3 is 16 amino acids long. The germline gives CDR1 MNHEY, CDR2 SMNVEV (reference sequence). Between the trimmed V and J ends, which lost 6 bases and 0 bases, there was a span of 14 bases. The CDR3 sequence is CASRKPGVTNTGELFF. The CDR3 DNA reads TGTGCCAGCAGGAAACCAGGGGTTACGAACACCGGGGAGCTGTTTTTT.

Concerning this clone itself: The identical CDR3 is also encoded by other nucleotide sequences in the sample. The genes are TRBV4-3 and TRBJ1-5, with D unresolved. The germline V gene has CDR1 LGHNA and CDR2 YSLEER. This CDR3 is built from 13 residues. V was cut by 2 bases and J by 1 base, with 3 bases left in between. The CDR3 protein is CASSQTSNQPQHF. The CDR3 region has the DNA TGCGCCAGCAGCCAAACGAGCAATCAGCCCCAGCATTTT.

This clone appeared once. The chain has TRBV7-9 and TRBJ2-2, with a possible D match to TRBD2 (5 bases). The CDR3 runs 15 residues. Trimming took 5 bases from V and 2 from J, leaving 12 bases between them. Germline V CDR1 and CDR2: SEHNR, FQNEAQ (reference sequence). Written as DNA, the CDR3 is TGTGCCAGCAGCCCCTGGGCGGGTAACACCGGGGAGCTGTTTTTT. This sequence encodes CASSPWAGNTGELFF.

This chain links TRBV6-5 with TRBJ2-1, with 8 bases identical to TRBD2. This CDR3 is 15 amino acids long. Losses at the gene ends were 6 bases for V and 4 bases for J; bases not matched to a gene: 8. CDR1 is MNHEY, CDR2 SVGAGI, per germline. The CDR3 loop is CASSHTSGPYNEQFF. The DNA for the CDR3 is TGTGCCAGCAGCCATACTAGCGGCCCGTACAATGAGCAGTTCTTC.